These T cell receptor beta chains were read from a single sample in a study of breast tumors, draining lymph nodes, adjacent tissues. One entry per CDR3 protein, called by TCRdb with MiXCR from the multiplex PCR reads. The table lists 150,000 to 250,000 distinct CDR3 sequences, around 29% of them singletons, with roughly 4.3% in the top ten. Sequencing used axillary lymph node tissue. The receptors stem from a female donor with breast cancer. Some clones in this sample may be carry-over from other donors' samples. Each CDR3 is given with its conserved first and last residue. D genes are given only for firm matches. Clone size is shown for a subset of rows, as once, few, many or a class of expanded clone.

len	abundance	v_gene	j_gene	d_gene	CDR3nt	CDR3aa
14	many	TRBV6-1	TRBJ2-5	TRBD1	TGTGCCAGCAGTGCACGGACAGGCCAAGAGACCCAGTACTTC	CASSARTGQETQYF
16	NA	TRBV20-1	TRBJ1-1	TRBD1	TGCAGTGCTAAAACTATGGGACAGGGGGCCGGCACTGAAGCTTTCTTT	CSAKTMGQGAGTEAFF
17	many	TRBV4-2	TRBJ2-1	TRBD2	TGTGCCAGCAGTGCTAACCTAGCGGGGGGGACCTACAATGAGCAGTTCTTC	CASSANLAGGTYNEQFF
13	NA	TRBV10-3	TRBJ2-5	TRBD2	TGTGCCATCAGTCCGGGGGGGCCAGAGACCCAGTACTTC	CAISPGGPETQYF
18	NA	TRBV6-1	TRBJ2-5	TRBD2	TGTGCCAGCATTGTCGACTTAGGTTCCGCGGGGGTTAAAGAGACCCAGTACTTC	CASIVDLGSAGVKETQYF
14	few	TRBV2	TRBJ2-3	TRBD2	TGTGCCACCGAGACTAGCGGGAGTACAGATACGCAGTATTTT	CATETSGSTDTQYF
15	NA	TRBV6-4	TRBJ1-6	NA	TGTGCCAGCAGTGACTCGATGGACACTAATTCACCCCTCCACTTT	CASSDSMDTNSPLHF
15	many	TRBV7-2	TRBJ2-7	NA	TGTGCCAGCAGCCGCCCGGGGACGGGTGCTCACGAGCAGTACTTC	CASSRPGTGAHEQYF
15	many	TRBV4-1	TRBJ2-7	NA	TGCGCCAGCAGCCAAATTACCTTGGCAGCCTACGAGCAGTACTTC	CASSQITLAAYEQYF
14	many	TRBV30	TRBJ1-3	TRBD1	TGTGCCTGGAGTCAGGGGGGATCTGGAAACACCATATATTTT	CAWSQGGSGNTIYF
15	few	TRBV7-9	TRBJ1-2	TRBD1	TGTGCCAGCAGTACGACAGGGGGAGATTCACCAGGCTACCCCTTC	CASSTTGGDSPGYPF
17	many	TRBV6-5	TRBJ1-4	NA	TGTGCCAGCAGTTACTCGTTCAGCGCAGCAACTAATGAAAAACTGTTTTTT	CASSYSFSAATNEKLFF
16	many	TRBV20-1	TRBJ2-1	NA	TGCAGTGCTAGCGCCACCTTCATGCCCTCCTACAATGAGCAGTTCTTC	CSASATFMPSYNEQFF
14	many	TRBV20-1	TRBJ2-3	TRBD2	TGCAGTGCAAAGACTAGCGGGAGAACAGATACGCAGTATTTT	CSAKTSGRTDTQYF
17	many	TRBV20-1	TRBJ1-5	TRBD1	TGCAGTGCTAGAGAGGCCCGGGACAGTTATAGCGATCAGCCCCAGCATTTT	CSAREARDSYSDQPQHF
13	NA	TRBV30	TRBJ1-1	NA	TGTGCCTGGAGTAGATCCCTAAACACTGAAGCTTTCTTT	CAWSRSLNTEAFF
15	many	TRBV28	TRBJ2-5	NA	TGTGCCAGCAGACCAATACAGGGGGGGGAAGAGACCCAGTACTTC	CASRPIQGGEETQYF
15	NA	TRBV5-4	TRBJ2-2	NA	TGTGCCAGCAGCTCTTGGGAGGTGGGCACCGGGGAGCTGTTTTTT	CASSSWEVGTGELFF
13	many	TRBV20-1	TRBJ2-3	NA	TGCAGTGGGTCCCAGGGCGCGACAGATACGCAGTATTTT	CSGSQGATDTQYF
14	few	TRBV28	TRBJ2-1	NA	TGTGCCAGCAGTTTTACCGTAGGCGGGAAGGGGCAGTTCTTC	CASSFTVGGKGQFF
14	NA	TRBV5-1	TRBJ1-2	TRBD1	TGCGCCAGCAGTCTATCAGGGGGCCCCTATGACTACACCTTC	CASSLSGGPYDYTF
15	many	TRBV5-5	TRBJ2-7	TRBD1	TGTGCCAGCAGCGACGCCGGGACAGCCCTTTACGAGCAGTACTTC	CASSDAGTALYEQYF
14	NA	TRBV2	TRBJ2-7	TRBD2	TGTGCCAGCAGTGGGGCGGGAGGGTTGTACGAGCAGTACTTC	CASSGAGGLYEQYF
10	many	TRBV6-6	TRBJ2-3	TRBD1	TGTGCCAGCAGTGGGACAGGGAAAAATTTT	CASSGTGKNF
14	NA	TRBV14	TRBJ2-2	NA	TGTGCCAGCAGCCACGGGAGAGGCACCGGGGAGCTGTTTTTT	CASSHGRGTGELFF
14	many	TRBV4-2	TRBJ2-3	NA	TGTGCCAGCAGCCAAGCGGGAGTGACAGATACGCAGTATTTT	CASSQAGVTDTQYF
14	many	TRBV4-3	TRBJ1-5	NA	TGCGCCAGCAGCCAAAGACAGGTGGATCAGCCCCAGCATTTT	CASSQRQVDQPQHF
16	NA	TRBV5-1	TRBJ1-4	NA	TGCGCCAGCAGCTTGGGGGCCAGGACAGAAAATGAAAAACTGTTTTTT	CASSLGARTENEKLFF
14	many	TRBV20-1	TRBJ2-3	NA	TGCAGTGCTAGAGGGGCGGGTAGCACAGATACGCAGTATTTT	CSARGAGSTDTQYF
16	once	TRBV19	TRBJ1-4	TRBD1	TGTGCTAGAGACTCGGGGGCGGACAGGGGGCGTGAAAAACTGTTTTTT	CARDSGADRGREKLFF
13	NA	TRBV6-2/TRBV6-3	TRBJ2-7	NA	TGTGCCAGCATCGACATGGTCTCCTACGAGCAGTACTTC	CASIDMVSYEQYF
18	many	TRBV6-4	TRBJ1-6	NA	TGTGCCAGCAGTGACTCGGCGGCCCGGGGCTCCTATAATTCACCCCTCCACTTT	CASSDSAARGSYNSPLHF
16	NA	TRBV28	TRBJ2-7	TRBD2	TGTGCCAGCAGTTCCAGACTAGCGGGATCCGCCTACGAGCAGTACTTC	CASSSRLAGSAYEQYF
15	NA	TRBV20-1	TRBJ2-2	TRBD2	TGCAGTGCTAGGGGGGGACTAGCGAACACCGGGGAGCTGTTTTTT	CSARGGLANTGELFF
14	many	TRBV5-5	TRBJ1-5	NA	TGTGCCAGCAGCTCTCGGGAGAGCAATCAGCCCCAGCATTTT	CASSSRESNQPQHF
16	many	TRBV20-1	TRBJ2-7	TRBD1	TGCAGTGCTCCTAGGGCGGACAGGGCCCCCACCTACGAGCAGTACTTC	CSAPRADRAPTYEQYF
15	NA	TRBV12-3/TRBV12-4	TRBJ2-1	TRBD2	TGTGCCAGCAGTTTCCTACTAGCGGGAGTTCATGAGCAGTTCTTC	CASSFLLAGVHEQFF
15	many	TRBV20-1	TRBJ1-6	NA	TGCAGTGCTAGAAATTCCCAGGGGACCTACTCACCCCTCCACTTT	CSARNSQGTYSPLHF
12	many	TRBV3-1	TRBJ1-2	NA	TGTGCCAGCAGCCTACGGACGGCCGGCTACACCTTC	CASSLRTAGYTF
15	NA	TRBV25-1	TRBJ2-3	TRBD1	TGTGCCAGCAGTAAGACAGGGGGCTGGACAGATACGCAGTATTTT	CASSKTGGWTDTQYF
18	few	TRBV27	TRBJ2-2	TRBD2	TGTGCCAGCAGTACGCCCCGACTAGCGGGAGGCAACACCGGGGAGCTGTTTTTT	CASSTPRLAGGNTGELFF
13	many	TRBV5-5	TRBJ2-7	NA	TGTGCCAGCAGCTTGGAGCCGAACTACGAGCAGTACTTC	CASSLEPNYEQYF
20	many	TRBV7-2	TRBJ2-1	TRBD2	TGTGCCAGCAGCTTGGGAGGGCGGGCAGGCCCCTCTAGCTCCTACAATGAGCAGTTCTTC	CASSLGGRAGPSSSYNEQFF
16	many	TRBV20-1	TRBJ2-7	TRBD2	TGCAGTGCTATCCGCGGGACTAGCGGGAACACCTACGAGCAGTACTTC	CSAIRGTSGNTYEQYF
16	once	TRBV6-5	TRBJ2-1	NA	TGTGCCATCAGACCTCCGGGCGGAAGCTCCTACAATGAGCAGTTCTTC	CAIRPPGGSSYNEQFF